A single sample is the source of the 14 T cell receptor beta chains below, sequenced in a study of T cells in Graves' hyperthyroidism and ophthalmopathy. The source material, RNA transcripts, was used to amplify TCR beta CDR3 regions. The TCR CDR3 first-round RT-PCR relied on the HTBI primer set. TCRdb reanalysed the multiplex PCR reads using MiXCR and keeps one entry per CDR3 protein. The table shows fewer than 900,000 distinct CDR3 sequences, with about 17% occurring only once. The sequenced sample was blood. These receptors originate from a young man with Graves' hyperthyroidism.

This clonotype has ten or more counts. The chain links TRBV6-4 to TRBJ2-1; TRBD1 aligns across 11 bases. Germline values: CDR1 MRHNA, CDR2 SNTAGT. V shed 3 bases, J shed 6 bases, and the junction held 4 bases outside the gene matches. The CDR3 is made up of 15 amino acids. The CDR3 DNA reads TGTGCCAGCAGTGAGGGGGGACAGGGGGGCAATGAGCAGTTCTTC. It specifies CASSEGGQGGNEQFF.

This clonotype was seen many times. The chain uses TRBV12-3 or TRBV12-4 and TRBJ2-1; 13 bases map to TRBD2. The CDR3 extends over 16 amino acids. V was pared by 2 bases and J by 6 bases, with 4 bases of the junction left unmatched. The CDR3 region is CASSLRGLAGSNEQFF. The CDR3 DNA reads TGTGCCAGCAGTTTAAGGGGACTAGCGGGATCCAATGAGCAGTTCTTC.

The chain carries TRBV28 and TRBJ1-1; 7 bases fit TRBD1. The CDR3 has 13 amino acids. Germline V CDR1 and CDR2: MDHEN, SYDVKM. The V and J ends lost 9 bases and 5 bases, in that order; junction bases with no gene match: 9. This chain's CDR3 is CASRQGWSTEAFF. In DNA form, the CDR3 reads TGTGCCAGTAGACAGGGATGGAGTACTGAAGCTTTCTTT.

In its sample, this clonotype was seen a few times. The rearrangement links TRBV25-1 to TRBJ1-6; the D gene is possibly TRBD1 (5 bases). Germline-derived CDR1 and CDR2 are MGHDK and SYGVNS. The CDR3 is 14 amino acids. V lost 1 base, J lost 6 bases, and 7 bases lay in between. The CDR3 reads CASSEWGSNSPLHF. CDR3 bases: TGTGCCAGCAGTGAATGGGGCAGTAATTCACCCCTCCACTTT.

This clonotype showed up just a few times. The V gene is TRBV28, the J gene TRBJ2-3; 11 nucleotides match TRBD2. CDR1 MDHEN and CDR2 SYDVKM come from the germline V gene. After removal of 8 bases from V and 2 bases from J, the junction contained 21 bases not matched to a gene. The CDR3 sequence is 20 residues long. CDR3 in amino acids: CASGARSQLAGDPLTDTQYF. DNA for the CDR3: TGTGCCAGCGGGGCGAGGAGCCAACTAGCGGGAGACCCCCTCACAGATACGCAGTATTTT.

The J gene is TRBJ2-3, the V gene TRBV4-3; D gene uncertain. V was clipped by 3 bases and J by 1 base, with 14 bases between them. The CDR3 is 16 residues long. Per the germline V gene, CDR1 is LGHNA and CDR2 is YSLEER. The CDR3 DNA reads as TGCGCCAGCAGCCAGCTGGGGAACGGCCGCACAGATACGCAGTATTTT. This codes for CASSQLGNGRTDTQYF.

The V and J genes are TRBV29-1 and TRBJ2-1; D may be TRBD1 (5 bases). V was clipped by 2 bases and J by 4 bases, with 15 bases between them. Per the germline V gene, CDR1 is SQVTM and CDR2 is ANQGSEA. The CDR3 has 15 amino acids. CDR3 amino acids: CSVEWQGQVYNEQFF. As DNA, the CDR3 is TGCAGCGTTGAATGGCAGGGCCAGGTATACAATGAGCAGTTCTTC.

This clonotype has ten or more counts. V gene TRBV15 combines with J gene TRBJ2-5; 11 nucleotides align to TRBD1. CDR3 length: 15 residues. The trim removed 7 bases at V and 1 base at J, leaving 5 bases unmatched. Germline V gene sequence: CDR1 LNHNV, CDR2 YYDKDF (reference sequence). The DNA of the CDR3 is TGTGCCACCACCTACGGGACAGGGGGCCAAGAGACCCAGTACTTC. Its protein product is CATTYGTGGQETQYF.

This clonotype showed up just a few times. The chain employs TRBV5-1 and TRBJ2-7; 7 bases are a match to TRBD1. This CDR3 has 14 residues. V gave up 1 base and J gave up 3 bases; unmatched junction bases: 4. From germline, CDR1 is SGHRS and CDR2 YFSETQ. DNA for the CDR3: TGCGCCAGCAGCTTGCAGGGGGTAAACTACGAGCAGTACTTC. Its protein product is CASSLQGVNYEQYF.

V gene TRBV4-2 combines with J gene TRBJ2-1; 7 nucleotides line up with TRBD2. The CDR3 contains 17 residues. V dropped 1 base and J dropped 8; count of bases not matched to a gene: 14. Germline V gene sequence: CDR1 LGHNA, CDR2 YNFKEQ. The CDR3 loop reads CASSQAWGQRDDHEQFF. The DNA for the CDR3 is TGTGCCAGCAGCCAAGCCTGGGGCCAGCGGGATGATCATGAGCAGTTCTTC.

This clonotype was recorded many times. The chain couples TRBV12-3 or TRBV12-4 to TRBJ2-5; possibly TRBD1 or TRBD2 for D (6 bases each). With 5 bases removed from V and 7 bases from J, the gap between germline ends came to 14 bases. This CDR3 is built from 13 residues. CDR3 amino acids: CASSRQEGTTQYF. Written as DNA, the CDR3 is TGTGCCAGCAGTCGACAGGAGGGTACGACCCAGTACTTC.

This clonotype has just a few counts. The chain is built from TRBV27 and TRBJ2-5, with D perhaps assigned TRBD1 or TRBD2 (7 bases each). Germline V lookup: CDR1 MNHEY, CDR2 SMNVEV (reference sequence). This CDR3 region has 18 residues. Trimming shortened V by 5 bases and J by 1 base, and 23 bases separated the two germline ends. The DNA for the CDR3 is TGTGCCAGCAGTCCGGGGAGGGACAGACCGATATTCCAAGAGACCCAGTACTTC. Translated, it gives CASSPGRDRPIFQETQYF.

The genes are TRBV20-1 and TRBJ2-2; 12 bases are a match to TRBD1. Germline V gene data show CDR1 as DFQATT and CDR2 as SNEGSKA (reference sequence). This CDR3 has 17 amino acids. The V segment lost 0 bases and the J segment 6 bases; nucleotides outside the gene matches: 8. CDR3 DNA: TGCAGTGCTAGAGATCCGGGACAGGGGGCGCGGGCCGGGGAGCTGTTTTTT. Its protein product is CSARDPGQGARAGELFF.

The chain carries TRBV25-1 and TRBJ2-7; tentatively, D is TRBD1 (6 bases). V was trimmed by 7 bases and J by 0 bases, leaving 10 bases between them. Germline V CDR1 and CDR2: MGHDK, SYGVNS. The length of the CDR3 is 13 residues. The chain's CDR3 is CASTPGDSYEQYF. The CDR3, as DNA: TGTGCCAGCACTCCAGGGGACTCCTACGAGCAGTACTTC.